These 12 T cell receptor beta chains share one sample of origin, sequenced in a study of glioma-infiltrating T cells after dendritic cell vaccination. Repertoires were generated with immunoSEQ multiplex PCR, while TCRdb's copy carries only in-frame clones and drops some. There are about 73,000 clones in the sample; approximately 80% occur only once, and approximately 2.3% lies in the top ten. Sequencing used blood, obtained before dendritic cell vaccination. The receptors come from a human donor with glioblastoma.

The J gene is TRBJ1-6, the V gene TRBV7-2, with no clear D. The CDR3 totals 14 residues. CDR1 is SGHTA and CDR2 is FQGNSA in the germline V gene. With 5 bases removed from V and 2 bases from J, the gap between germline ends came to 7 bases. The CDR3 DNA follows: TGTGCCAGCAGCCCCGGGGCCTATAATTCACCCCTCCACTTT. Protein sequence: CASSPGAYNSPLHF.

This chain connects TRBV5-1 to TRBJ2-3; TRBD1 matches 9 bases. J lost 5 bases, V lost 3 bases, and 13 bases had no gene match. Germline V lookup: CDR1 SGHRS, CDR2 YFSETQ. The CDR3 has 17 residues. CDR3 nucleotides: TGCGCCAGCAGCTGGGGGCCGGACAGGGGAGTGCAAGATACGCAGTATTTT. Amino acids: CASSWGPDRGVQDTQYF.

The chain carries TRBV5-4 and TRBJ2-7; TRBD2 aligns across 8 bases. This CDR3 comprises 15 residues. Germline V gives CDR1 SGHNT, CDR2 YYREEE (reference sequence). V was pared by 1 base and J by 2 bases, with 5 bases of the junction left unmatched. The CDR3 protein is CASSLSGLVAYEQYF. CDR3 DNA: TGTGCCAGCAGCTTGTCGGGACTAGTGGCCTACGAGCAGTACTTC.

The V gene is TRBV4-1, the J gene TRBJ1-1; D is uncertain. V lost 0 bases to trimming and J lost 4 bases, with 9 bases between them. Germline V CDR1 and CDR2: MGHRA, YSYEKL. This CDR3 region has 14 residues. The CDR3 DNA sequence: TGCGCCAGCAGCCAAGATAACAGCCGCACTGAAGCTTTCTTT. Its protein is CASSQDNSRTEAFF.

This rearrangement joins TRBV7-2 to TRBJ2-2, with D maybe TRBD2 (6 bases). The germline gives CDR1 SGHTA, CDR2 FQGNSA. With 6 bases removed from V and 5 bases from J, the gap between germline ends came to 16 bases. The CDR3 is made up of 15 amino acids. The CDR3 spells CASSPGLSKTGELFF. CDR3 coding DNA: TGTGCCAGCAGTCCGGGACTTAGTAAGACCGGGGAGCTGTTTTTT.

The chain links TRBV27 to TRBJ2-7, with TRBD1 matching 9 bases. The germline gives CDR1 MNHEY, CDR2 SMNVEV (reference sequence). The junction had 5 bases not matched to a gene; V was cut back by 5 bases and J by 3 bases. CDR3 size: 14 residues. Here the CDR3 reads CASSRTGVGYEQYF. The CDR3 DNA reads as TGTGCCAGCAGTCGGACAGGGGTTGGCTACGAGCAGTACTTC.

This clone was detected a few times. The chain couples TRBV4-2 to TRBJ2-6; tentatively, D is TRBD2 (7 bases). CDR3 length: 17 amino acids. V was clipped by 0 bases and J by 2 bases, with 11 bases between them. From germline, CDR1 is LGHNA and CDR2 YNFKEQ. The CDR3 loop reads CASSQDGGGAGANVLTF. The CDR3 DNA reads as TGTGCCAGCAGCCAAGATGGGGGGGGCGCTGGGGCCAACGTCCTGACTTTC.

Of note for this clone: Here the CDR3 omits its conserved ending phenylalanine or tryptophan, so a read error is the likely source. Because the CDR3's place on the DNA is in doubt, the DNA is left out and the CDR3 is given as listed by TCRdb. The chain employs TRBV6-6 and TRBJ1-1. The germline CDR1 and CDR2 sequences are MNHNY and SVGAGI (reference sequence). The length of the CDR3 is 14 amino acids, counting both ends. This CDR3 is CASSYDGRGLRVAE.

This clone was found a few times. The chain couples TRBV10-3 to TRBJ2-7, with D maybe TRBD2 (5 bases). Looked up from germline, CDR1 is ENHRY and CDR2 is SYGVKD. V lost 4 bases to trimming and J lost 7 bases, with 11 bases between them. This CDR3 contains 12 residues. The CDR3 sequence is CAISGTPGEQYV. DNA for the CDR3: TGTGCCATCAGTGGGACCCCGGGGGAGCAGTACGTC.

The chain has TRBV27 and TRBJ2-1, with 11 bases identical to TRBD2. The CDR3 runs 15 residues. V was pared by 2 bases and J by 9 bases, with 6 bases of the junction left unmatched. The germline CDR1 and CDR2 sequences are MNHEY and SMNVEV (reference sequence). The CDR3 bases are TGTGCCAGCAGTTTAGGACTAGCGGGTATCAGTGAGCAGTTCTTC. This translates into CASSLGLAGISEQFF.

The chain links TRBV28 to TRBJ1-2; D unresolved. Germline V gene data show CDR1 as MDHEN and CDR2 as SYDVKM. Trimming shortened V by 6 bases and J by 6 bases, and 11 bases separated the two germline ends. The CDR3 contains 12 residues. The CDR3 spells CASRLSPHGYTF. The CDR3 DNA sequence: TGTGCCAGCAGACTTTCGCCCCATGGCTACACCTTC.

This chain connects TRBV30 to TRBJ2-6, with 16 nucleotides matching TRBD2. V lost 2 bases and J lost 5; bases outside the gene matches: 9. Germline V gene data show CDR1 as GTSNPN and CDR2 as SVGIG (reference sequence). The CDR3 runs 19 residues. The CDR3 DNA follows: TGTGCCTGGAGTACTTCGGGACTAGCGGGAGGGCTCTGGGCCAACGTCCTGACTTTC. It codes for CAWSTSGLAGGLWANVLTF.